These 9 T cell receptor beta chains were all obtained from the same sample, sequenced in a study of cytomegalovirus exposure and HLA in healthy donors. With 60 Vbeta and 13 Jbeta primers, the PCR was carried out. Sequencing was performed with immunoSEQ multiplex PCR; in TCRdb, only in-frame clones are kept and a portion is missing. The data show about 180,000 clones, approximately 84% seen once. Sequences were obtained from PBMCs. The origin of the receptors is a girl between 5 and 17 years old in good health and CMV-seropositive.

The chain is built from TRBV27 and TRBJ2-7; D unresolved. The CDR3 sequence is 14 residues long. V was pared by 3 bases and J by 4 bases, with 13 bases between. Germline CDR1 is MNHEY and CDR2 is SMNVEV (reference sequence). The DNA for the CDR3 is TGTGCCAGCAGTTTTTGGGCCTCTGGGTACGAGCAGTACTTC. Translating it yields CASSFWASGYEQYF.

This chain links TRBV4-1 with TRBJ2-7; D not resolved. The J call may be in error: the DNA end matches TRBJ2-5 better. In germline, CDR1 is MGHRA, CDR2 YSYEKL. The CDR3 has 13 amino acids. In DNA, the CDR3 is TGCGCCAGCAGCCAAACGGTGTTGGAGACCCAGTACTTC. It yields the protein CASSQTVLETQYF.

The rearrangement uses TRBV2 and TRBJ2-5; tentative D call: TRBD1 (7 bases). CDR3 size: 12 residues. Trimming cost V 6 bases and J 5 bases, with 10 bases left between them. Germline V gene sequence: CDR1 SNHLY, CDR2 FYNNEI. The CDR3 protein is CASRQGGETQYF. CDR3 coding DNA: TGTGCCAGCAGGCAGGGGGGTGAGACCCAGTACTTC.

The chain recombines TRBV30 with TRBJ1-2; a weak D match, TRBD1 (5 bases). The V end was cut by 1 base, the J end by 0 bases, with 12 bases between. Germline-derived CDR1 and CDR2 are GTSNPN and SVGIG (reference sequence). This CDR3 spans 15 amino acids. This chain's CDR3 is CAWSEGPLPNYGYTF. The CDR3, as DNA: TGTGCCTGGAGTGAGGGGCCCCTTCCTAACTATGGCTACACCTTC.

The chain joins TRBV5-1 to TRBJ2-7; 7 bases are a match to TRBD2. The CDR3 has 18 amino acids. CDR1 SGHRS and CDR2 YFSETQ come from the germline V gene. The J segment lost 3 bases and the V segment lost 2 bases, leaving 17 bases of the junction unmatched. CDR3 residues: CASSFTGGSPQSFYEQYF. As DNA, the CDR3 is TGCGCCAGCAGCTTCACCGGCGGGAGTCCCCAGAGCTTCTACGAGCAGTACTTC.

V is TRBV5-6 and J is TRBJ2-6; 8 bases agree with TRBD1. CDR1 is SGHDT and CDR2 is YYEEEE in the germline V gene. CDR3 length: 18 amino acids. The V and J ends lost 2 bases and 0 bases, in that order; junction bases with no gene match: 7. The CDR3 sequence: CASSFYRGKSSGANVLTF. For the CDR3, the DNA is TGTGCCAGCAGCTTCTACAGGGGGAAAAGCTCTGGGGCCAACGTCCTGACTTTC. Variable domain in full (rest from reference TRBV5-6 and TRBJ2-6): DAGVTQSPTHLIKTRGQQVTLRCSPKSGHDTVSWYQQALGQGPQFIFQYYEEEERQRGNFPDRFSGHQFPNYSSELNVNALLLGDSALYLCASSFYRGKSSGANVLTFGAGSRLTVL.

This clone was picked up a small number of times. The chain carries TRBV7-9 and TRBJ1-4; TRBD1 aligns across 10 bases. This CDR3 region has 16 residues. Germline V gene sequence: CDR1 SEHNR, CDR2 FQNEAQ (reference sequence). V was clipped by 4 bases and J by 8 bases; unmatched bases: 10. In DNA, the CDR3 is TGTGCCAGCAGCTCGTCCGACAGGGGGCGAGAGGAAAAACTGTTTTTT. Amino acid sequence: CASSSSDRGREEKLFF.

V and J are TRBV29-1 and TRBJ1-2, with D tentatively TRBD1 (5 bases). Germline CDR1 SQVTM, CDR2 ANQGSEA. The CDR3 covers 11 residues. V was clipped by 3 bases and J by 4 bases, with 6 bases between them. The CDR3 loop is CSVDQGYGYTF. CDR3 DNA sequence: TGCAGCGTTGATCAGGGCTATGGCTACACCTTC.

The rearrangement joins TRBV7-2 to TRBJ1-5; 9 bases map to TRBD1. CDR1 and CDR2 from the germline V gene are SGHTA and FQGNSA. This CDR3 region has 15 residues. With V trimmed by 5 bases and J by 5 bases, 7 bases remained unmatched. Written as DNA, the CDR3 is TGTGCCAGCAGCGCCCCCGGGACAGGGTATCAGCCCCAGCATTTT. The encoded protein is CASSAPGTGYQPQHF.